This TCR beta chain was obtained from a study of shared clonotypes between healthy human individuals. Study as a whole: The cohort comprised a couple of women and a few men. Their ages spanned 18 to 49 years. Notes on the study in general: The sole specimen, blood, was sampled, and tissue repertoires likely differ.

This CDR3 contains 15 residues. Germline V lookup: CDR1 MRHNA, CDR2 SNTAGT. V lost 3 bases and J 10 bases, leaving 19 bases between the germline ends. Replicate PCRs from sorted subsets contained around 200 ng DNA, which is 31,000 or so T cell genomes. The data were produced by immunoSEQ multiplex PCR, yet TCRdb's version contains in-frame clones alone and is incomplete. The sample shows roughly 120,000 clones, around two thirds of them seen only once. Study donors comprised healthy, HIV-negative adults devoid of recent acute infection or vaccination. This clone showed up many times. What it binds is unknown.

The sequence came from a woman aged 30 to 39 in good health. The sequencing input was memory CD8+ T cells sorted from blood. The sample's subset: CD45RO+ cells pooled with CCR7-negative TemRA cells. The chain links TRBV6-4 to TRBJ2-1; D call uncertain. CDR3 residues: CASSDRVSGLAEQFF. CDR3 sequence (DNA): TGTGCCAGCAGTGATAGGGTATCAGGCCTTGCGGAGCAGTTCTTC.